The entry below gives a single T cell receptor (beta chain) sequence along with its context. The antigen is undetermined. This record belongs to a study of T cell responses to AZD1222 COVID-19 vaccine. Whole-study findings and limits: Variant regions that are unmutated are reportedly the target of nearly half of spike-specific TCRs. Sampling that yielded the repertoires occurred only after the peak T cell response. Spike-specific TCR breadth and depth rose after two AZD1222 doses. Clonal diversity was possibly underestimated, and white British individuals and females predominated among donors.

Sequenced by immunoSEQ multiplex PCR; TCRdb stores in-frame clones only, minus some. This table holds approximately 130,000 clones, more than 85% found once. V lost 3 bases and J lost 5; bases outside the gene matches: 5. Germline V lookup: CDR1 SGHRS, CDR2 YFSETQ. This CDR3 is built from 14 residues. This material consisted of peripheral blood, taken on day 0 of AZD1222 vaccination. This receptor was obtained from an adult in good health. The chain is built from TRBV5-1 and TRBJ1-1; the match to TRBD1 covers 9 bases. The CDR3 nucleotides read TGCGCCAGCAGCTCGGGACAGGGAGTAACTGAAGCTTTCTTT. It yields the protein CASSSGQGVTEAFF.